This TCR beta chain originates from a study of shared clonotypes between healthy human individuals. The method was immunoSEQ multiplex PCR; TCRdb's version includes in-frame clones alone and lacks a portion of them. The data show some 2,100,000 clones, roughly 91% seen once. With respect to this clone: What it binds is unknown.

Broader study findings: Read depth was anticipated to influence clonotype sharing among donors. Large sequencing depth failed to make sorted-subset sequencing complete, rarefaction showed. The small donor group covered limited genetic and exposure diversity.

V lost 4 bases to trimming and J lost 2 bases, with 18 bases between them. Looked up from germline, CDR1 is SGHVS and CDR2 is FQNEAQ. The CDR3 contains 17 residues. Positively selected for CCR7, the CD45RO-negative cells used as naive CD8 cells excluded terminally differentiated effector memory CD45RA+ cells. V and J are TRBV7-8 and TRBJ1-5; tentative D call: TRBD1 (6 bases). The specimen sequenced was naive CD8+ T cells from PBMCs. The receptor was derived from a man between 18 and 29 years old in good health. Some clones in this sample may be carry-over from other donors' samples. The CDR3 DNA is TGTGCCAGCAGCTCGTGGGACATACGTCGAGGCAATCAGCCCCAGCATTTT. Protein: CASSSWDIRRGNQPQHF. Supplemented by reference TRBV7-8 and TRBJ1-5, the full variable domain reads GAGVSQSPRYKVAKRGQDVALRCDPISGHVSLFWYQQALGQGPEFLTYFQNEAQLDKSGLPSDRFFAERPEGSVSTLKIQRTQQEDSAVYLCASSSWDIRRGNQPQHFGDGTRLSIL.